These 32 T cell receptor beta chains were all obtained from the same sample, sequenced in a study of early T cells in non-severe SARS-CoV-2 infection. TCRdb itself ran the 5' RACE reads through MiXCR, one entry per CDR3 protein. The repertoire holds roughly 35,000 distinct CDR3 sequences, with about 8.2% as singletons. Sample: whole blood. The receptors originated from an adult who was a healthcare worker with PCR-confirmed SARS-CoV-2 infection or an uninfected control (not recorded which).

This clonotype appeared many times. The rearrangement links TRBV10-3 to TRBJ1-5; D unclear. The V gene's germline CDR1 is ENHRY and CDR2 SYGVKD. Trimming took off 0 bases at V and 7 bases at J, with 7 bases between the two ends. This CDR3 region has 13 residues. The DNA of the CDR3 is TGTGCCATCAGTGAGTCGATGGGCCAGCCCCAGCATTTT. It translates to CAISESMGQPQHF.

This rearrangement joins TRBV29-1 to TRBJ1-1; D possibly corresponds to TRBD1 (6 bases). Trimming shortened V by 3 bases and J by 11 bases, and 10 bases separated the two germline ends. In germline, CDR1 is SQVTM, CDR2 ANQGSEA. The CDR3 runs to 10 residues. CDR3 DNA sequence: TGCAGCGTTGACACAGGGTATGCTTTCTTT. This gives the protein CSVDTGYAFF.

The J gene is TRBJ1-1, the V gene TRBV29-1; D gene uncertain. The CDR3 extends over 14 amino acids. Germline CDR1 and CDR2: SQVTM and ANQGSEA. Trimming left V 0 bases short and J 2 bases short, with 10 bases between. The CDR3 reads CSVEEGAGNTEAFF. The CDR3 DNA sequence: TGCAGCGTTGAAGAAGGTGCGGGAAACACTGAAGCTTTCTTT.

This clonotype came up many times. V is TRBV12-3 or TRBV12-4 and J is TRBJ2-1; unclear D gene. The CDR3 is 14 amino acids. V lost 3 bases and J 7 bases, leaving 13 bases between the germline ends. Here the CDR3 reads CASSFRAFRNEQFF. The CDR3 DNA sequence: TGTGCCAGCAGTTTCCGGGCGTTCCGGAATGAGCAGTTCTTC.

This chain joins TRBV5-4 and TRBJ1-3; D not resolved. The CDR3 has 16 residues. CDR1 and CDR2 from the germline V gene are SGHNT and YYREEE (reference sequence). V was clipped by 2 bases and J by 0 bases, with 12 bases between them. The CDR3 bases are TGTGCCAGCAGCTTAGACAATAGGATCTCTGGAAACACCATATATTTT. This codes for CASSLDNRISGNTIYF.

Remarks on this clonotype: This may come from a read error, since a much larger clone is one base off. This chain connects TRBV11-3 to TRBJ2-3; D unclear. CDR1 is SGHNT and CDR2 is YENEEA in the germline V gene. This CDR3 is 13 amino acids long. CDR3 residues: CTSSPSFEDTQYF. In nucleotides, the CDR3 is TGTACCAGCAGCCCTAGTTTTGAAGATACGCAGTATTTT. Filled out from reference TRBV11-3 and TRBJ2-3, the complete variable domain reads EAGVVQSPRYKIIEKKQPVAFWCNPISGHNTLYWYLQNLGQGPELLIRYENEEAVDDSQLPKDRFSAERLKGVDSTLKIQPAELGDSAVYLCTSSPSFEDTQYFGPGTRLTVL.

This clonotype was recorded many times. The chain joins TRBV5-5 to TRBJ2-3; possibly TRBD2 for D (6 bases). The V gene lost 4 bases and the J gene lost 0 bases, with 15 bases spanning the gap. Germline CDR1 and CDR2: SGHKS and YYEKEE (reference sequence). The CDR3 consists of 16 residues. CDR3 DNA sequence: TGTGCCAGCAGCCCGGAGGGGTTCTCTAGCACAGATACGCAGTATTTT. This codes for CASSPEGFSSTDTQYF.

This clonotype was seen a few times. V gene TRBV19 combines with J gene TRBJ2-3; 8 bases fit TRBD2. The CDR3 consists of 14 residues. The V segment lost 7 bases and the J segment 6 bases; nucleotides outside the gene matches: 9. From germline, CDR1 is LNHDA and CDR2 SQIVND (reference sequence). CDR3 loop: CASNSGVARDTQYF. In DNA form, the CDR3 reads TGTGCCAGTAATAGCGGGGTAGCTCGGGATACGCAGTATTTT.

This clonotype turned up a few times. The chain uses TRBV29-1 and TRBJ2-5; D is uncertain. Germline V gene sequence: CDR1 SQVTM, CDR2 ANQGSEA. The V end lost 6 bases, the J end lost 0 bases, and 8 bases lay between the germline ends. The CDR3 loop spans 12 amino acids. CDR3 sequence: CSVPAYQETQYF. CDR3 DNA sequence: TGCAGCGTACCTGCGTACCAAGAGACCCAGTACTTC.

This clonotype has a count of ten or more. This chain joins TRBV4-3 and TRBJ2-7; no firm D call. The germline V gene has CDR1 LGHNA and CDR2 YSLEER. V lost 1 base, J lost 5 bases, and 6 bases lay in between. The CDR3 is made up of 12 amino acids. CDR3 residues: CASSQGPDEQYF. CDR3 sequence (DNA): TGCGCCAGCAGCCAAGGACCTGACGAGCAGTACTTC.

In this sample, this clonotype turned up many times. This rearrangement joins TRBV21-1 to TRBJ2-1; TRBD1 was called by the table and not checked on the DNA. TRBV21-1 is labeled a pseudogene. The CDR3 runs to 12 residues. CDR3: CASSIRGNEQFF. The DNA of the CDR3 is TGTGCCAGCAGCATCCGGGGCAATGAGCAGTTCTTC.

The chain employs TRBV7-9 and TRBJ2-7; D is perhaps TRBD1 or TRBD2 (5 bases each). V was pared by 5 bases and J by 0 bases, with 14 bases between. The CDR3 is made up of 15 amino acids. Germline V gives CDR1 SEHNR, CDR2 FQNEAQ (reference sequence). As DNA, the CDR3 is TGTGCCAGCAGCGGCGTAAAGGGGAGCTCCTACGAGCAGTACTTC. It yields the protein CASSGVKGSSYEQYF.

This clonotype has at least ten counts. The gene calls are TRBV4-3 and TRBJ2-1; 11 positions match TRBD2. Germline V gene sequence: CDR1 LGHNA, CDR2 YSLEER. The CDR3 sequence is 15 residues long. V lost 8 bases, J lost 6 bases, and 9 bases stayed unmatched. As DNA, the CDR3 is TGCGCCAGCGGGGGGCTAGCGGGGGGTATCAATGAGCAGTTCTTC. Amino acid sequence: CASGGLAGGINEQFF.

This clonotype has at least ten counts. This chain links TRBV9 with TRBJ1-1, with 7 bases matching TRBD1. V lost 2 bases to trimming and J lost 8 bases; unmatched junction nucleotides: 6. Germline lookup yields CDR1 SGDLS and CDR2 YYNGEE. CDR3 size: 13 residues. This chain's CDR3 is CASSVTLTGEAFF. CDR3 bases: TGTGCCAGCAGCGTGACCTTGACAGGGGAAGCTTTCTTT.

In this sample, this clonotype turned up many times. This chain connects TRBV5-6 to TRBJ1-2; 12 bases are a match to TRBD1. Germline lookup yields CDR1 SGHDT and CDR2 YYEEEE. Germline trimming cut 4 bases from V and 7 bases from J; bases unmatched to any gene: 11. CDR3 length: 16 amino acids. The CDR3 protein is CASSLTGTGGASGYTF. CDR3 DNA sequence: TGTGCCAGCAGCCTTACCGGGACAGGGGGCGCAAGTGGCTACACCTTC.

This clonotype was found a few times. The genes are TRBV27 and TRBJ2-7; D assignment may be TRBD1 or TRBD2 (5 bases each). The CDR3 has 11 amino acids. The V gene's germline CDR1 is MNHEY and CDR2 SMNVEV (reference sequence). V lost 8 bases to trimming and J lost 9 bases, with 14 bases between them. The CDR3 spells CASGTGPRQYF. CDR3 nucleotide sequence: TGTGCCAGCGGGACCGGGCCCAGGCAGTACTTC.

This clonotype was detected many times. The gene calls are TRBV2 and TRBJ1-4; 7 nucleotides agree with TRBD1. J gave up 6 bases and V 6 bases, and 10 bases lay outside the gene matches. The CDR3 is 15 residues long. Germline loops: CDR1 SNHLY, CDR2 FYNNEI. This CDR3 reads CASRKRQGGDEKLFF. The CDR3 coding sequence is TGTGCCAGCAGGAAGAGACAGGGAGGGGATGAAAAACTGTTTTTT.

This chain uses TRBV6-2 or TRBV6-3 with TRBJ1-1; D gene ambiguous. Germline assignment: CDR1 MNHEY and CDR2 SVGEGT. V lost 2 bases to trimming and J lost 4 bases, with 20 bases between them. The CDR3 sequence is 17 residues long. The DNA of the CDR3 is TGTGCCAGCAGTTACAATTTATGGAGGACCGGGCTCACTGAAGCTTTCTTT. Amino acids: CASSYNLWRTGLTEAFF.

This clonotype was seen many times. This chain connects TRBV12-3 or TRBV12-4 to TRBJ1-3; D uncertain. The CDR3 consists of 15 residues. Between the trimmed V and J ends, which lost 3 bases and 0 bases, there was a span of 9 bases. CDR3 sequence: CASSLASGSGNTIYF. The CDR3 nucleotides read TGTGCCAGCAGTTTGGCCAGCGGCTCTGGAAACACCATATATTTT.

The chain links TRBV10-3 to TRBJ2-7; D gene uncertain. V was trimmed by 8 bases and J by 7 bases, leaving 12 bases between them. Germline lookup yields CDR1 ENHRY and CDR2 SYGVKD. The CDR3 spans 11 residues. In DNA form, the CDR3 reads TGTGCCATCGGGTCGTATGAAGAGCAGTACTTC. It translates to CAIGSYEEQYF.

The chain combines TRBV24-1 with TRBJ2-7; the match to TRBD1 covers 9 bases. Germline loops: CDR1 KGHDR, CDR2 SFDVKD. Trimming cost V 4 bases and J 6 bases; bases outside gene matches: 9. The CDR3 totals 15 residues. This CDR3 is CATSDPRDRVGEQYF. The CDR3 coding sequence is TGTGCCACCAGTGACCCCCGGGACAGGGTCGGCGAGCAGTACTTC.

This clonotype occurred a few times. This chain connects TRBV20-1 to TRBJ2-1; D perhaps matches TRBD2 (7 bases). The V gene's germline CDR1 is DFQATT and CDR2 SNEGSKA (reference sequence). Deletions cut 1 base from V and 2 bases from J, with 12 bases between. This CDR3 comprises 15 residues. The CDR3 DNA sequence: TGCAGTGCTAGAGGAACGGGGGGCACCTACAATGAGCAGTTCTTC. Translation gives CSARGTGGTYNEQFF.

This clonotype was seen only a few times. This rearrangement joins TRBV6-2 or TRBV6-3 to TRBJ2-7; no clear D. Trimming cost V 8 bases and J 0 bases, with 8 bases left between them. CDR1 is MNHEY, CDR2 SVGEGT, per germline. The CDR3 loop spans 12 amino acids. This chain's CDR3 is CASRGFSYEQYF. As DNA, the CDR3 is TGTGCCAGCCGAGGCTTCTCCTACGAGCAGTACTTC.

A few counts support this clonotype. The chain carries TRBV13 and TRBJ1-4, with D possibly being TRBD1 (5 bases). The V gene lost 5 bases and the J gene lost 4 bases, with 11 bases spanning the gap. The CDR3 has 14 residues. Germline V gene sequence: CDR1 PRHDT, CDR2 FYEKMQ (reference sequence). The CDR3 sequence: CASSHGTLNEKLFF. The CDR3 DNA follows: TGTGCCAGCAGCCATGGGACCCTTAATGAAAAACTGTTTTTT.

Many counts were recorded for this clonotype. The rearrangement links TRBV18 to TRBJ1-2; D uncertain. In germline, CDR1 is KGHSH, CDR2 LQKENI. The CDR3 consists of 15 residues. V was cut by 3 bases and J by 6 bases, with 17 bases left in between. The CDR3 nucleotides are TGTGCCAGCTCACCCCCGGGTCTGGGGAAGGATGGCTACACCTTC. It is translated as CASSPPGLGKDGYTF. Based on the CDR3 plus reference TRBV18 and TRBJ1-2, the full variable domain is NAGVMQNPRHLVRRRGQEARLRCSPMKGHSHVYWYRQLPEEGLKFMVYLQKENIIDESGMPKERFSAEFPKEGPSILRIQQVVRGDSAAYFCASSPPGLGKDGYTFGSGTRLTVV.

This clonotype was counted many times. V usage is TRBV9 and J usage is TRBJ2-1; 7 bases agree with TRBD1. Per the germline V gene, CDR1 is SGDLS and CDR2 is YYNGEE. The CDR3 covers 15 residues. The V segment lost 4 bases and the J segment 6 bases; nucleotides outside the gene matches: 10. The CDR3 DNA follows: TGTGCCAGCAGCCCCCTCGGGGACAGTGGCAATGAGCAGTTCTTC. This gives the protein CASSPLGDSGNEQFF.

The rearrangement uses TRBV9 and TRBJ2-5; D not certain. The germline CDR1 and CDR2 sequences are SGDLS and YYNGEE. The germline V and J ends were trimmed by 7 bases and 0 bases, with 10 bases remaining between them. CDR3 length: 13 amino acids. The DNA for the CDR3 is TGTGCCAGCGCGGCTGGAGACCAAGAGACCCAGTACTTC. Protein product: CASAAGDQETQYF.

This clonotype was seen at least ten times. The chain links TRBV7-2 to TRBJ2-1; D is undetermined. With 1 base removed from V and 3 bases from J, the gap between germline ends came to 7 bases. Germline-derived CDR1 and CDR2 are SGHTA and FQGNSA. The CDR3 length is 14 residues. This chain's CDR3 is CASSLVNYYNEQFF. DNA for the CDR3: TGTGCCAGCAGCTTAGTAAATTACTACAATGAGCAGTTCTTC.

In this sample, this clonotype turned up many times. The genes are TRBV19 and TRBJ1-4; D remains unclear. Germline CDR1 and CDR2: LNHDA and SQIVND (reference sequence). This CDR3 has 14 amino acids. Trimming left V 4 bases short and J 3 bases short, with 9 bases between. CDR3 in amino acids: CASSNGRANEKLFF. DNA of the CDR3: TGTGCCAGTAGTAATGGACGAGCTAATGAAAAACTGTTTTTT.

This clonotype was counted many times. CDR3 coding DNA: TGTGCCAGCAGCCAGAAAAGCGGGGAGTACTTC. Its translation is CASSQKSGEYF. This chain joins TRBV3-1 and TRBJ2-5; TRBD2 matches 7 bases. This CDR3 is 11 amino acids long. The germline V gene encodes CDR1 LGHDT and CDR2 YNNKEL (reference sequence). V trimming: 3 bases; J trimming: 12 bases; junction bases outside the gene matches: 4.

This clonotype was observed many times. Here the CDR3 DNA reads TGTGCCAGCAGCCCGGGACATCAAACAACTAATGAAAAACTGTTTTTT. As protein: CASSPGHQTTNEKLFF. The rearrangement uses TRBV5-4 and TRBJ1-4, with D tentatively TRBD1 (6 bases). The ends were cut back, 4 bases at V and 0 bases at J, with 13 bases in the middle. The germline V gene encodes CDR1 SGHNT and CDR2 YYREEE (reference sequence). This CDR3 comprises 16 residues. Variable domain in full (rest from reference TRBV5-4 and TRBJ1-4): ETGVTQSPTHLIKTRGQQVTLRCSSQSGHNTVSWYQQALGQGPQFIFQYYREEENGRGNFPPRFSGLQFPNYSSELNVNALELDDSALYLCASSPGHQTTNEKLFFGSGTQLSVL.

The V call is TRBV5-5, the J call TRBJ2-7, with D perhaps matching TRBD1 (6 bases). CDR1 is SGHKS and CDR2 is YYEKEE in the germline V gene (reference sequence). V dropped 4 bases and J dropped 3 bases, with 20 bases sitting between them. This CDR3 region has 16 residues. The CDR3 DNA reads TGTGCCAGCAGCCCCTCCGGGACACAAGGACACTACGAGCAGTACTTC. The encoded protein is CASSPSGTQGHYEQYF.